Each of the 2 T cell receptor beta chains below was sequenced from the same sample in a study of spatial heterogeneity in lung cancer. Documented time point: sample taken at primary tumor resection. Each CDR3 protein is one row after TCRdb ran MiXCR on the 5' RACE reads. The sample records 17,000 or so distinct CDR3 sequences, less than 7.5% being singletons. Their antigens remain unidentified. Findings and caveats of the study: Counts of expanded alpha and beta TCRs within tumors tracked the tumor nonsynonymous mutation count.

The source was lung tumor tissue, collected at surgery. Receptors were obtained from a female donor with early-stage non-small cell lung cancer.

The chain couples TRBV5-1 to TRBJ2-3, with D hard to call. The CDR3 is 13 amino acids. Germline-derived CDR1 and CDR2 are SGHRS and YFSETQ. With 4 bases removed from V and 2 bases from J, the gap between germline ends came to 8 bases. CDR3 in amino acids: CASSRSNTDTQYF. The CDR3, as DNA: TGCGCCAGCAGCAGGTCGAACACAGATACGCAGTATTTT.

V gene TRBV18 combines with J gene TRBJ2-7, with 9 positions matching TRBD1. The germline V gene has CDR1 KGHSH and CDR2 LQKENI. After removal of 5 bases from V and 6 bases from J, the junction contained 14 bases not matched to a gene. CDR3 size: 16 residues. For the CDR3, the DNA is TGTGCCAGCTCAGGAATGGGGGGACAGGGCCTAAGCGAGCAGTACTTC. It is translated as CASSGMGGQGLSEQYF.